The 3 T cell receptor beta chains listed next were all sequenced from one sample in a study of blood T cell repertoires in COVID-19 (dated by TCRdb to about 2020). To prepare the library, the immunoSEQ multiplex PCR assay was applied. The immuneACCESS repertoire file appears here via TCRdb, limited to in-frame rearrangements. These files lack a portion of the clones; in checked studies, under half of the deficit traces to unresolved V genes, and the cause of the others is not known. The sample table lists hundreds of thousands of clones, approximately 90% of them with a count of one. The ten biggest clones cover less than 0.95% of the sample. The sequenced sample consisted of peripheral blood. The receptors were sampled from a man aged 18 to 30 with COVID-19, enrolled during active disease.

The chain combines TRBV18 with TRBJ2-7; TRBD1 matches at 7 bases. From germline, CDR1 is KGHSH and CDR2 LQKENI. V lost 5 bases, J lost 0 bases, and 7 bases stayed unmatched. This CDR3 contains 15 residues. The CDR3 DNA reads as TGTGCCAGCTCAACCGGGACAGTCCTCTCCTACGAGCAGTACTTC. The encoded protein is CASSTGTVLSYEQYF.

This clone was found once. The chain joins TRBV3-1 (or the pseudogene TRBV3-2) to TRBJ2-7, with 7 bases lining up with TRBD2. The CDR3 spans 15 residues. Germline V gives CDR1 LGHDT, CDR2 YNNKEL (reference sequence). The V gene end was trimmed by 3 bases and the J gene end by 0 bases; junction bases not matched to a gene: 5. The CDR3 DNA reads as TGTGCCAGCAGCCACGACCCGGGGGGCTCCTACGAGCAGTACTTC. Its translation is CASSHDPGGSYEQYF.

This rearrangement joins TRBV6-6 to TRBJ2-3; no definite D call. CDR3 length: 16 residues. Germline V gene data show CDR1 as MNHNY and CDR2 as SVGAGI (reference sequence). V was clipped by 5 bases and J by 0 bases, with 15 bases between them. The CDR3 bases are TGTGCCAGCAGTCGGAGCGTACCGGCTAGCACAGATACGCAGTATTTT. This gives the protein CASSRSVPASTDTQYF.